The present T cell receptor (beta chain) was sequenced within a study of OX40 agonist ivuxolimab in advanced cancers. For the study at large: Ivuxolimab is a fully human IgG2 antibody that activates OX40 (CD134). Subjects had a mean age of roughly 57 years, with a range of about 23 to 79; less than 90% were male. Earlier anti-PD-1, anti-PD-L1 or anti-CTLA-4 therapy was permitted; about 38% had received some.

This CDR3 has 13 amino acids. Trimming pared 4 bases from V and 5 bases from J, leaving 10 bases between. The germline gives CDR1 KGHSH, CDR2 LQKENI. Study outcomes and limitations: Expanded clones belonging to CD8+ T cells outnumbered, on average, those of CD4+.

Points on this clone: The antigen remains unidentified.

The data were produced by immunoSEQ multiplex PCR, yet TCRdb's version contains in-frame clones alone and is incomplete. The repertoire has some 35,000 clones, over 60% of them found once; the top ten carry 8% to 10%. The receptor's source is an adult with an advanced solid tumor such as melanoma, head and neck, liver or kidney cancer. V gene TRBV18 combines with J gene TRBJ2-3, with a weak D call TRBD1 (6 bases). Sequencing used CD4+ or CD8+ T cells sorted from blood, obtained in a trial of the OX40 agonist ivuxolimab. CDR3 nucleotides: TGTGCCAGCTCACTTACAGGGAAAGATACGCAGTATTTT. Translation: CASSLTGKDTQYF.